This entry concerns a single T cell receptor (beta chain). This clonotype was detected only a few times. Its antigen is unknown. One base away there is no much larger clone; base qualities are not given. The meaning of the sample's treatment or condition label: live attenuated yellow fever vaccine strain. PBMCs were isolated from peripheral blood using a standard Ficoll-Paque protocol. CD4 and CD8 T-cell fractions were isolated with Dynabeads CD4 and CD8 positive selection kits. TriZol was used to extract RNA from bulk PBMCs, from CD4 and CD8 fractions, and from dextramer-positive and dextramer-negative fractions. The data were taken from a study of T cells after yellow fever vaccination (dated by TCRdb to between 2019 and 2020). About the full investigation: The SMART-Seq v4 Ultra Low Input RNA kit was used to prepare libraries from fractions with low cell numbers. To follow T-cell clones before and after both primary and booster YFV17D yellow fever vaccination, bulk TCR alpha and beta repertoires underwent longitudinal sequencing. Two healthy male donors, one aged 18 to 30 and one aged 30 to 40 years, made up the cohort. Blood was drawn at multiple timepoints before and after primary and secondary immunization, with bulk PBMC replicates and cell subsets isolated.

Sequencing instrument: Illumina NovaSeq 6000. TCR cDNA was made using 5'RACE template switching, a step that added a universal primer site and unique molecular identifiers. Priming for cDNA synthesis came from both the TCR alpha and TCR beta constant segments. Libraries were amplified in two PCR steps, with sample barcodes and sequencing adapters added in the second step. Libraries were sequenced on Illumina HiSeq 2500 (2x100 bp) or NovaSeq (2x150 bp). The original methods were these. MIGEC was used to demultiplex reads and collapse the reads into UMI consensus sequences, and MiXCR was used for V(D)J alignment. Vaccine-responding clonotypes were defined with edgeR using replicate PBMC samples, requiring FDR below 0.01 and a log2 fold change above 5 up to day 15. Bulk clonotypes were assigned CD4 or CD8 identity according to which sequenced CD4 or CD8 repertoire held them at higher abundance. TCRdb cleaned the public reads at Q25 with fastp, built clones with MiXCR and kept in-frame beta chains. CDR3 protein sequences are deduplicated, and each keeps its most common genes and DNA. TCRdb's processing, not the authors', yielded these V and J calls. The sample profile shows 100,000 to 150,000 distinct CDR3 sequences; 12% to 15% of them were found once. The top ten hold more than 40% of the sample.

CDR1 and CDR2, looked up from the germline V gene, are SGHVS and FNYEAQ. The CDR3 sequence holds 13 residues, the cysteine and phenylalanine included. The kept DNA is CDR3 alone, 39 bases in frame from the first base. V gives up 1 base and J gives up 4 bases, and the segment between their germline ends measures 7 bases. What the work shows at the level of the full study, not this receptor alone: Because the study included only a couple of donors, the extent to which the findings can be generalized is limited. A small share of clonotypes was detected in both CD4 and CD8 compartments, with the overlap likely arising from convergent recombination. Because abundant contaminating clonotypes from the bulk population could be contained in FACS-sorted repertoires, computational filtering was required. The secondary T-cell response was found to be weaker but faster than the primary response, with a peak reached on day 5 rather than on day 15. Most clones expanded after primary vaccination (almost 98% of CD4 and approximately 90% of CD8) were re-detected after the booster, suggesting that broad memory maintenance occurred.

Sequencing used CD8+ T cells sorted from PBMCs, obtained 5 days after the yellow fever booster vaccination. The clonotype originates from a young man who received the YFV17D yellow fever vaccine. The chain uses TRBV7-6 and TRBJ1-1, with the identity of the D gene unclear. At the DNA level, the sequence is TGTGCCAGCAGCTTAGGAGAAAGCACTGAAGCTTTCTTT. Its protein is CASSLGESTEAFF.